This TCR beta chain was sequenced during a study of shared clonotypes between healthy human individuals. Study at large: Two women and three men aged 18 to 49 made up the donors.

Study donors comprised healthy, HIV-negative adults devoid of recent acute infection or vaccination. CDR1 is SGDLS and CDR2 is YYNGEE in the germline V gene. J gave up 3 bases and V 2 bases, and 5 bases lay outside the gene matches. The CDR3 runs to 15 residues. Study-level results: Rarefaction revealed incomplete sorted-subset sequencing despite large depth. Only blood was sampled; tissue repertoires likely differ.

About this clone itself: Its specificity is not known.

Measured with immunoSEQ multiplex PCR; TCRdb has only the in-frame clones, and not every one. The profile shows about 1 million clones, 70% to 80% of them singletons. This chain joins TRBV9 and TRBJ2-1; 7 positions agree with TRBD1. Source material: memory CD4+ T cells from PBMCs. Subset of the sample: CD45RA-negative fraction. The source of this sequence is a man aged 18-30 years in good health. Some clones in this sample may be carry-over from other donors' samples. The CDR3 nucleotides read TGTGCCAGCAGCGTGACAGGGTCTGGCTACAATGAGCAGTTCTTC. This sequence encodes CASSVTGSGYNEQFF. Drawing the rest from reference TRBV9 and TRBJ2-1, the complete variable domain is DSGVTQTPKHLITATGQRVTLRCSPRSGDLSVYWYQQSLDQGLQFLIQYYNGEERAKGNILERFSAQQFPDLHSELNLSSLELGDSALYFCASSVTGSGYNEQFFGPGTRLTVL.